Each of the 29 T cell receptor beta chains below was sequenced from the same sample in a study of T cell responses to AZD1222 COVID-19 vaccine listed by TCRdb under 2021. What this sample's time point label stands for: about 28 days (+/-7) after the second vaccine dose. The method was the immunoSEQ multiplex PCR assay. Not all clones reach the TCRdb copy of this immuneACCESS table, which keeps in-frame sequences only. Checked studies attribute under half of the gap to unresolved V genes and leave the rest unexplained. Here the sample has about 130,000 clones; over 85% occur a single time. In total, the top ten clones hold 0.85% to 1.2% of the sample. The specimen was peripheral blood, collected 28 days after the second AZD1222 dose. These receptors were obtained from an adult who received the AZD1222 COVID-19 vaccine.

The chain uses TRBV20-1 and TRBJ2-7; 8 bases map to TRBD2. Germline V gene sequence: CDR1 DFQATT, CDR2 SNEGSKA (reference sequence). Trimming at V came to 8 bases and at J to 7 bases, leaving 7 bases not matched to a gene. The CDR3 is made up of 11 amino acids. The CDR3 DNA follows: TGCAGTCCTCGGGAGGGGCGAGAGCAGTACTTC. It specifies CSPREGREQYF.

This rearrangement joins TRBV7-2 to TRBJ1-5; possible D gene TRBD1, 6 bases. The CDR3 is 16 amino acids. Germline V gives CDR1 SGHTA, CDR2 FQGNSA. Trimming left V 5 bases short and J 2 bases short, with 16 bases between. CDR3 in DNA: TGTGCCAGCAGCCTTCCGGAGGGGGTGGGCAATCAGCCCCAGCATTTT. This gives the protein CASSLPEGVGNQPQHF. The full variable domain, rest sourced from reference TRBV7-2 and TRBJ1-5, is GAGVSQSPSNKVTEKGKDVELRCDPISGHTALYWYRQSLGQGLEFLIYFQGNSAPDKSGLPSDRFSAERTGGSVSTLTIQRTQQEDSAVYLCASSLPEGVGNQPQHFGDGTRLSIL.

The J gene is TRBJ1-3, the V gene TRBV7-8; D may be TRBD1 (5 bases). Germline lookup yields CDR1 SGHVS and CDR2 FQNEAQ. This CDR3 is built from 15 residues. Trimming stripped 0 bases from V and 1 base from J, with 7 bases between. CDR3 in amino acids: CASSLAGLSGNTIYF. CDR3 DNA: TGTGCCAGCAGCTTAGCGGGGCTATCTGGAAACACCATATATTTT.

The V call is TRBV7-9, the J call TRBJ2-7; the match to TRBD1 covers 7 bases. Losses at the gene ends were 5 bases for V and 3 bases for J; bases not matched to a gene: 10. Per the germline V gene, CDR1 is SEHNR and CDR2 is FQNEAQ (reference sequence). This CDR3 comprises 15 residues. The CDR3 nucleotides are TGTGCCAGCAGCACGCCCGGGACAGCTTTCTACGAGCAGTACTTC. Its protein product is CASSTPGTAFYEQYF.

The count of this clone is one. The V call is TRBV28, the J call TRBJ1-2; D uncertain. Germline V gene data show CDR1 as MDHEN and CDR2 as SYDVKM. The V end was cut by 5 bases, the J end by 8 bases, with 12 bases between. The CDR3 has 12 residues. The CDR3 sequence: CASSTPAVGYTF. The CDR3 region has the DNA TGTGCCAGCAGTACCCCGGCTGTAGGCTACACCTTC.

This clone appeared a few times. The genes are TRBV3-1 (or the pseudogene TRBV3-2) and TRBJ1-5; D not resolved. The CDR3 sequence is 12 residues long. Germline V gene lookup returns CDR1 LGHDT and CDR2 YNNKEL (reference sequence). Trimming removed 8 bases at V and 2 bases at J, with 7 bases between. CDR3 DNA: TGTGCCAGCGGAGAGGGCAATCAGCCCCAGCATTTT. Its protein is CASGEGNQPQHF.

This clone has a handful of counts. The rearrangement links TRBV19 to TRBJ1-1; D is undetermined. V lost 8 bases to trimming and J lost 6 bases, with 19 bases between them. The CDR3 has 14 amino acids. Per germline, CDR1 LNHDA and CDR2 SQIVND (reference sequence). The DNA of the CDR3 is TGTGCCAGTTTCGACAACCGAGGAACCTCTGAAGCTTTCTTT. It codes for CASFDNRGTSEAFF.

This rearrangement joins TRBV7-7 to TRBJ2-3; TRBD2 might be the D (6 bases). This CDR3 has 14 residues. V was clipped by 0 bases and J by 3 bases, with 7 bases between them. Germline V CDR1 and CDR2: SSHAT, FNYEAQ (reference sequence). This CDR3 is CASSLAGGTDTQYF. The CDR3 nucleotides read TGTGCCAGCAGCTTAGCGGGAGGAACAGATACGCAGTATTTT.

The rearrangement joins TRBV5-5 to TRBJ2-7; D unresolved. V lost 4 bases and J lost 1, with 12 bases in between. This CDR3 has 14 amino acids. Germline values: CDR1 SGHKS, CDR2 YYEKEE (reference sequence). CDR3 sequence: CASSNRAPSYEQYF. The CDR3 DNA is TGTGCCAGCAGCAACCGGGCCCCTTCCTACGAGCAGTACTTC.

The chain combines TRBV27 with TRBJ1-5; D is undetermined. V was clipped by 5 bases and J by 0 bases, with 14 bases between them. CDR3 size: 16 residues. Looked up from germline, CDR1 is MNHEY and CDR2 is SMNVEV (reference sequence). This chain's CDR3 is CASSPGGDYSNQPQHF. DNA of the CDR3: TGTGCCAGCAGTCCCGGCGGTGATTATAGCAATCAGCCCCAGCATTTT.

This clone was seen only once. The rearrangement links TRBV19 to TRBJ2-7; unclear D gene. Germline-derived CDR1 and CDR2 are LNHDA and SQIVND (reference sequence). The CDR3 has 14 amino acids. Trimming removed 4 bases at V and 2 bases at J, with 12 bases between. CDR3 loop: CASSTTLSPYEQYF. CDR3 DNA: TGTGCCAGTAGTACTACACTCTCCCCCTACGAGCAGTACTTC.

The CDR3 region has the DNA TGTGCCAGCAGCGGGGACAGGTTTAACTATGGCTACACCTTC. This translates into CASSGDRFNYGYTF. The V and J genes are TRBV9 and TRBJ1-2, with TRBD1 matching 8 bases. Losses at the gene ends were 3 bases for V and 1 base for J; bases not matched to a gene: 2. The CDR3 consists of 14 residues. CDR1 is SGDLS, CDR2 YYNGEE, per germline.

This clone was seen only a few times. The chain couples TRBV5-1 to TRBJ1-6; TRBD1 agrees at 9 bases. Germline CDR1 SGHRS, CDR2 YFSETQ. The CDR3 is 15 amino acids. Trimming removed 4 bases from V and 10 bases from J; junction bases left unmatched: 9. CDR3 in amino acids: CASSTGQGSGSPLHF. DNA for the CDR3: TGCGCCAGCAGCACCGGACAGGGGTCGGGATCACCCCTCCACTTT.

This chain joins TRBV3-1 (or the pseudogene TRBV3-2) and TRBJ2-1; D possibly corresponds to TRBD2 (5 bases). V was clipped by 0 bases and J by 8 bases, with 23 bases between them. CDR3 length equals 18 residues. Germline V lookup: CDR1 LGHDT, CDR2 YNNKEL (reference sequence). The DNA of the CDR3 is TGTGCCAGCAGCCAAGAGCGTGGAGGACCCTATAGCTTCCATGAGCAGTTCTTC. As protein: CASSQERGGPYSFHEQFF.

The V and J genes are TRBV28 and TRBJ1-4; unclear D gene. CDR1 and CDR2 from the germline V gene are MDHEN and SYDVKM. The CDR3 spans 13 residues. Trimming cost V 6 bases and J 4 bases, with 9 bases left between them. The CDR3 nucleotides are TGTGCCAGCAGATCGGCGGGTAATGAAAAACTGTTTTTT. This gives the protein CASRSAGNEKLFF.

V gene TRBV27 combines with J gene TRBJ2-1; D call uncertain. CDR3 size: 11 residues. V lost 5 bases to trimming and J lost 7 bases, with 6 bases between them. CDR1 is MNHEY and CDR2 is SMNVEV in the germline V gene (reference sequence). In DNA, the CDR3 is TGTGCCAGCAGTATCATGAATGAGCAGTTCTTC. It yields the protein CASSIMNEQFF.

The V and J genes are TRBV19 and TRBJ1-1; D uncertain. V was pared by 3 bases and J by 5 bases, with 10 bases between. This CDR3 region has 13 residues. In germline, CDR1 is LNHDA, CDR2 SQIVND (reference sequence). CDR3: CASSIGPGTEAFF. In DNA form, the CDR3 reads TGTGCCAGTAGTATTGGTCCCGGGACTGAAGCTTTCTTT.

The chain recombines TRBV15 with TRBJ2-3, with 7 bases fitting TRBD2. Trimming at V came to 3 bases and at J to 5 bases, leaving 5 bases not matched to a gene. This CDR3 spans 14 amino acids. Germline loops: CDR1 LNHNV, CDR2 YYDKDF (reference sequence). In nucleotides, the CDR3 is TGTGCCACCAGCAGGGCGGGGGTGAAAGATACGCAGTATTTT. Amino acids: CATSRAGVKDTQYF.

This clone was found a few times. The chain joins TRBV6-5 to TRBJ1-1; 10 bases are shared with TRBD1. V shed 7 bases and J 5 bases; nucleotides not matched to a gene: 7. CDR1 is MNHEY, CDR2 SVGAGI, per germline. The CDR3 totals 14 residues. The CDR3 reads CASNDRGRGTEAFF. CDR3 bases: TGTGCCAGCAACGACAGGGGGCGAGGTACTGAAGCTTTCTTT.

The rearrangement uses TRBV2 and TRBJ1-5, with D maybe TRBD1 (6 bases). V lost 5 bases, J lost 6 bases, and 20 bases lay in between. Per the germline V gene, CDR1 is SNHLY and CDR2 is FYNNEI. The CDR3 covers 16 residues. The DNA of the CDR3 is TGTGCCAGCAGTTACGGGGGGCAGGGGCATGGTCAGCCCCAGCATTTT. This encodes CASSYGGQGHGQPQHF. Together with reference TRBV2 and TRBJ1-5, the CDR3 gives the full variable domain: EPEVTQTPSHQVTQMGQEVILRCVPISNHLYFYWYRQILGQKVEFLVSFYNNEISEKSEIFDDQFSVERPDGSNFTLKIRSTKLEDSAMYFCASSYGGQGHGQPQHFGDGTRLSIL.

In its sample, this clone was seen once. The V and J genes are TRBV6-2 or TRBV6-3 and TRBJ1-1; no definite D call. The CDR3 is made up of 12 amino acids. V was shortened by 2 bases and J by 3 bases, with 4 bases between the two germline ends. CDR1 is MNHEY, CDR2 SVGEGT, per germline. CDR3 amino acids: CASSYGYTEAFF. The CDR3 DNA follows: TGTGCCAGCAGTTACGGGTACACTGAAGCTTTCTTT.

This clone came up a few times. This rearrangement joins TRBV25-1 to TRBJ2-1; D remains ambiguous. Trimming cost V 4 bases and J 2 bases, with 9 bases left between them. Germline V lookup: CDR1 MGHDK, CDR2 SYGVNS. This CDR3 comprises 14 residues. CDR3 protein: CASSGARAYNEQFF. In DNA, the CDR3 is TGTGCCAGCAGTGGAGCGCGAGCCTACAATGAGCAGTTCTTC.

The chain uses TRBV6-4 and TRBJ2-2; TRBD2 aligns across 11 bases. Germline V CDR1 and CDR2: MRHNA, SNTAGT. V lost 3 bases and J lost 5; bases outside the gene matches: 2. The CDR3 runs 15 residues. CDR3 loop: CASSELAGVTGELFF. Written as DNA, the CDR3 is TGTGCCAGCAGTGAACTAGCGGGAGTTACCGGGGAGCTGTTTTTT.

The chain joins TRBV11-3 to TRBJ1-1; D is undetermined. The CDR3 runs 13 residues. Trimming cost V 3 bases and J 3 bases, with 8 bases left between them. CDR1 SGHNT and CDR2 YENEEA come from the germline V gene. CDR3 DNA: TGTGCCAGCAGCTTCCGGGCATACACTGAAGCTTTCTTT. As protein: CASSFRAYTEAFF.

The V and J genes are TRBV3-1 (or the pseudogene TRBV3-2) and TRBJ2-7; D gene unclear. The length of the CDR3 is 14 residues. CDR1 is LGHDT and CDR2 is YNNKEL in the germline V gene (reference sequence). V was cut by 1 base and J by 3 bases, with 10 bases left in between. For the CDR3, the DNA is TGTGCCAGCAGCCAAGCTGCCCGAGTCTACGAGCAGTACTTC. Protein: CASSQAARVYEQYF.

This chain uses TRBV19 with TRBJ2-2, with D uncertain. The CDR3 is 14 residues long. CDR1 LNHDA and CDR2 SQIVND come from the germline V gene (reference sequence). V lost 0 bases to trimming and J lost 4 bases, with 6 bases between them. Here the CDR3 reads CASSIEVITGELFF. The DNA for the CDR3 is TGTGCCAGTAGTATAGAGGTTATCACCGGGGAGCTGTTTTTT.

The rearrangement joins TRBV19 to TRBJ1-4; possibly TRBD1 for D (6 bases). The CDR3 sequence is 15 residues long. Germline lookup yields CDR1 LNHDA and CDR2 SQIVND (reference sequence). Trimming removed 1 base from V and 8 bases from J, with 14 bases in between. Here the CDR3 DNA reads TGTGCCAGTAGTATAGGTGATCTTGGGACAGAAAAACTGTTTTTT. Translation: CASSIGDLGTEKLFF.

The chain links TRBV6-2 or TRBV6-3 to TRBJ1-4; maybe TRBD1 (6 bases). The CDR3 extends over 14 amino acids. Trimming took off 6 bases at V and 6 bases at J, with 14 bases between the two ends. Germline loops: CDR1 MNHEY, CDR2 SVGEGT. This CDR3 reads CASSHRANHEKLFF. CDR3 sequence (DNA): TGTGCCAGCAGCCACAGGGCGAACCATGAAAAACTGTTTTTT.

The chain links TRBV19 to TRBJ1-4; 8 nucleotides align to TRBD1. V shed 10 bases and J 10 bases; nucleotides not matched to a gene: 11. Per germline, CDR1 LNHDA and CDR2 SQIVND (reference sequence). The CDR3 spans 13 residues. In DNA form, the CDR3 reads TGTGCCACCAACCGGGACAGGAACGGAAAACTGTTTTTT. Translation gives CATNRDRNGKLFF. Combining the CDR3 with reference TRBV19 and TRBJ1-4 gives the whole variable domain DGGITQSPKYLFRKEGQNVTLSCEQNLNHDAMYWYRQDPGQGLRLIYYSQIVNDFQKGDIAEGYSVSREKKESFPLTVTSAQKNPTAFYLCATNRDRNGKLFFGSGTQLSVL.